This T cell receptor beta chain came from a study of OX40 agonist ivuxolimab in advanced cancers. Study-level background: Checkpoint inhibitors had been given previously to under 50% of patients. Whole-study findings and limits: At 0.1 to 3.0 mg/kg, clonal expansion of CD4+ and CD8+ blood T cells had occurred by week 6. The mean number of expanded clones was higher in CD8+ T cells than in CD4+.

The cohort excluded patients with autoimmune disease history or systemic immunosuppression. Concerning this clone itself: The antigen is unknown.

The assay was immunoSEQ multiplex PCR, and TCRdb's table has in-frame clones only and misses some. The sample records 9,000 to 13,000 clones, 80% to 85% being singletons. V was cut by 5 bases and J by 9 bases, with 23 bases left in between. The CDR3 is 16 residues long. Germline V gene data show CDR1 as SGHVS and CDR2 as FNYEAQ. This chain joins TRBV7-6 and TRBJ2-1, with D possibly TRBD2 on 5 matching bases. This TCR came from an adult with an advanced solid tumor such as melanoma, head and neck, liver or kidney cancer. Here the sequenced sample was CD4+ or CD8+ T cells sorted from blood, taken in a trial of the OX40 agonist ivuxolimab. The CDR3 DNA reads as TGTGCCAGCAGCGGATCTAGCACCAGAACCGGGGTTGAGCAGTTCTTC. Translated, it gives CASSGSSTRTGVEQFF.